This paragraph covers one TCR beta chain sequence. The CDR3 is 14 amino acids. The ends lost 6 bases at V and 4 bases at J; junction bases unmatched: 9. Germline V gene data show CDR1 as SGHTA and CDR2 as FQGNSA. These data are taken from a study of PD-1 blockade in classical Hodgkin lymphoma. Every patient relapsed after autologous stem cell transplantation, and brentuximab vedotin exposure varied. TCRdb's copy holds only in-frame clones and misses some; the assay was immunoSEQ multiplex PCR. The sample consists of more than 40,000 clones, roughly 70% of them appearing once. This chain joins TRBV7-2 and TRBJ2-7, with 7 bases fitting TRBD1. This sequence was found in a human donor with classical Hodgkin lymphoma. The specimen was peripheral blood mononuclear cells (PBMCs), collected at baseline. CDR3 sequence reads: CASRSQDRKYEQYF. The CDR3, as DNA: TGTGCCAGCAGATCCCAGGACAGGAAGTACGAGCAGTACTTC.